This entry is about one T cell receptor (beta chain). The antigen is unknown. This CDR3 is built from 12 residues. CDR1 is SQVTM and CDR2 is ANQGSEA in the germline V gene. These data originate in a study of CXCR3-negative and CXCR3-positive naive CD8 T cells. Study observations and caveats: When CXCR3-positive naive cells were set against CXCR3-negative naive cells, the former had more hydrophobic TRB CDR3s. Fresh PBMCs served for most assays, and CXCR3 expression fell partially after cryopreservation.

A CD45RO-CCR7+CD27+CD95- phenotype identified naive CD8+ T cells. Through 5' RACE with UMI labels, the TRB cDNA libraries were prepared. TCRdb reprocessed the 5' RACE reads; each CDR3 protein has one entry and no DNA is given. Listed are fewer than 65,000 distinct CDR3 sequences; around 5% falls within the top ten. J is TRBJ2-7 and V is TRBV29-1. The sequence derives from a human donor in good health. Some clones in this sample may be carry-over from other donors' samples. The sample taken for sequencing was naive CXCR3+ CD8+ T cells from blood. As to subset: CD45RO-CCR7+CD27+CD95- naive CD8+ T cells expressing CXCR3 (TNR3+). The chain's CDR3 is CSVENSGYEQYF.